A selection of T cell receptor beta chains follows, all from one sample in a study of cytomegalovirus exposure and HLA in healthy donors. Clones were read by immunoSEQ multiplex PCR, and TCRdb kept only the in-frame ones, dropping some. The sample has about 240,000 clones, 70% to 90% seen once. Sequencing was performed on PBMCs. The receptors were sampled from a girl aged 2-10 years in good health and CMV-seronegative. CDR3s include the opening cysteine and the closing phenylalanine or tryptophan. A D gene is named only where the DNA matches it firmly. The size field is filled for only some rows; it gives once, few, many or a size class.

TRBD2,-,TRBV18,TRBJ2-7,TGTGCCAGCTCACTCTCGTCCGCTAGCGGGGGATACGAGCAGTACTTC,CASSLSSASGGYEQYF
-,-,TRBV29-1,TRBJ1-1,TGCAGCGTTGATCCGAGTGAAGCTTTCTTT,CSVDPSEAFF
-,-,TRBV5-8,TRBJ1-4,TGTGCCAGCAGCTTGGGTGCCAGGGGAACTAATGAAAAACTGTTTTTT,CASSLGARGTNEKLFF
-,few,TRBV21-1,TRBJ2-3,TGTGCCAGCAGCAAACCCACTAGCGGCACAGATACGCAGTATTTT,CASSKPTSGTDTQYF
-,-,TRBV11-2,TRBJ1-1,TGTGCCAGCAGCTCCAAGACAGCCCGGAACACTGAAGCTTTCTTT,CASSSKTARNTEAFF
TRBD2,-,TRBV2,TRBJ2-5,TGTGCCAGCAGTGAGTGGCCTGGGGGGGACCGAGGGACCCAGTACTTC,CASSEWPGGDRGTQYF
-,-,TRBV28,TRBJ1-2,TGTGCCAGCAGCACCGGGATAAGTGGCTACACCTTC,CASSTGISGYTF
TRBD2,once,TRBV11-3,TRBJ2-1,TGTGCCAGCAGCCGGGGACTAGCGATGATCAATGAGCAGTTCTTC,CASSRGLAMINEQFF
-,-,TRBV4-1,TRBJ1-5,TGCGCCAGCAGCCAAGTCGTACACAGGCAGCCCCAGCATTTT,CASSQVVHRQPQHF
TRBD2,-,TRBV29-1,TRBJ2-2,TGCAGCGTGAGACTAGCGGCAAAAGCGGGGGAGCTGTTTTTT,CSVRLAAKAGELFF